Following are 12 T cell receptor beta chains from one sample sequenced in a study of CD8 T cells in Susac syndrome. An input of roughly 0.5 to 1 ug of RNA was subjected to reverse transcription using random hexamers. TCRdb analysed the immunoSEQ multiplex PCR reads with MiXCR anew, one entry per CDR3 protein. The table includes about 440,000 distinct CDR3 sequences, around 85% detected once. Sequenced material: CD8+ T cells from PBMCs. The receptors come from a human donor with multiple sclerosis.

The table lists this clonotype with a count of one. J is TRBJ2-3 and V is TRBV6-4, with 10 bases that match TRBD2. V gave up 3 bases and J gave up 4 bases; unmatched junction bases: 4. Germline CDR1 and CDR2: MRHNA and SNTAGT. The CDR3 is 15 amino acids. The CDR3 DNA reads TGTGCCAGCAGTGAAACTAGCGGGGCGGCAGATACGCAGTATTTT. This codes for CASSETSGAADTQYF.

This chain links TRBV7-9 with TRBJ2-3, with D unclear. The length of the CDR3 is 16 residues. Trimming pared 2 bases from V and 0 bases from J, leaving 12 bases between. Germline CDR1 reads SEHNR; CDR2 reads FQNEAQ (reference sequence). CDR3 coding DNA: TGTGCCAGCAGCTTAAGTGAAGGTTCTAGCACAGATACGCAGTATTTT. As protein: CASSLSEGSSTDTQYF.

The rearrangement uses TRBV5-1 and TRBJ2-1; D is unclear. This CDR3 is built from 14 residues. V lost 0 bases and J lost 5, with 9 bases in between. Germline V CDR1 and CDR2: SGHRS, YFSETQ. CDR3 bases: TGCGCCAGCAGCTTGGGTGGGATAGACAATGAGCAGTTCTTC. Protein product: CASSLGGIDNEQFF.

The V call is TRBV7-9, the J call TRBJ2-7; D is possibly TRBD1 or TRBD2 (5 bases each). Germline lookup yields CDR1 SEHNR and CDR2 FQNEAQ (reference sequence). The CDR3 is 14 residues long. V lost 4 bases and J 7 bases, leaving 17 bases between the germline ends. CDR3: CASSSQGPLGEQYF. CDR3 coding DNA: TGTGCCAGCAGCTCCCAGGGACCTCTGGGGGAGCAGTACTTC.

The V and J genes are TRBV4-1 and TRBJ1-2; 9 nucleotides agree with TRBD1. CDR1 MGHRA and CDR2 YSYEKL come from the germline V gene. The CDR3 is 16 residues long. J was trimmed by 6 bases and V by 0 bases; bases with no gene match: 8. In nucleotides, the CDR3 is TGCGCCAGCAGCCAAGAGCAACAGACAGGGGGTCATGGCTACACCTTC. It codes for CASSQEQQTGGHGYTF.

The chain has TRBV12-3 or TRBV12-4 and TRBJ1-2; D is uncertain. V was clipped by 1 base and J by 4 bases, with 13 bases between them. The CDR3 covers 15 residues. The CDR3 is CASSLVFSNAYGYTF. CDR3 in DNA: TGTGCCAGCAGTTTAGTCTTTTCCAATGCCTATGGCTACACCTTC.

This chain links TRBV5-6 with TRBJ2-7; maybe TRBD2 (5 bases). V shed 2 bases and J shed 0 bases, with 12 bases lying between them. Per the germline V gene, CDR1 is SGHDT and CDR2 is YYEEEE. This CDR3 contains 15 residues. The CDR3 DNA reads TGTGCCAGCAGCTTTGGAAGAGAGGGCTCCTACGAGCAGTACTTC. Protein sequence: CASSFGREGSYEQYF.

The rearrangement links TRBV12-5 to TRBJ1-2, with 9 positions matching TRBD1. After removal of 1 base from V and 5 bases from J, the junction contained 14 bases not matched to a gene. Germline CDR1 and CDR2: LGHNT and FRNRAP. The CDR3 has 18 residues. CDR3 region: CASGLETTGTGLAYGYTF. The CDR3 region has the DNA TGTGCTAGTGGTTTGGAAACTACCGGGACAGGGCTCGCGTATGGCTACACCTTC.

This clonotype was found once. This chain links TRBV6-1 with TRBJ1-4; no clear D. V dropped 5 bases and J dropped 4 bases, with 17 bases sitting between them. The germline CDR1 and CDR2 sequences are MNHNS and SASEGT. The CDR3 covers 16 residues. The CDR3 DNA reads TGTGCCAGCAGTAAACACACCTCCTCCCTTAATGAAAAACTGTTTTTT. It is translated as CASSKHTSSLNEKLFF.

This chain connects TRBV10-3 to TRBJ2-1; D is uncertain. Germline CDR1 ENHRY, CDR2 SYGVKD. V was pared by 2 bases and J by 5 bases, with 7 bases between. The CDR3 spans 13 residues. The CDR3, as DNA: TGTGCCATCAGTGAGGCCCTGGACAATGAGCAGTTCTTC. This translates into CAISEALDNEQFF.

This clonotype appeared a few times. The chain employs TRBV27 and TRBJ1-6; D not resolved. The CDR3 totals 15 residues. The V end lost 4 bases, the J end lost 0 bases, and 7 bases lay between the germline ends. Germline V gene sequence: CDR1 MNHEY, CDR2 SMNVEV (reference sequence). Here the CDR3 reads CASSSGFSYNSPLHF. The CDR3 DNA reads TGTGCCAGCAGTTCAGGCTTCTCCTATAATTCACCCCTCCACTTT.

This chain joins TRBV18 and TRBJ2-3; 8 bases map to TRBD2. Trimming at V came to 6 bases and at J to 2 bases, leaving 13 bases not matched to a gene. Looked up from germline, CDR1 is KGHSH and CDR2 is LQKENI. This CDR3 is built from 17 residues. In DNA form, the CDR3 reads TGTGCCAGCTCCCCCCCGGAGTCGCGGGGGGCCACAGATACGCAGTATTTT. Translated, it gives CASSPPESRGATDTQYF.